The clone carrying this T cell receptor beta chain was counted a few times. Authors' analysis steps: The authors estimated nucleated cell counts from reference gene primer amplification. TCRdb's copy holds only in-frame clones and misses some; the assay was immunoSEQ multiplex PCR. From that table come the V and J calls and clone size; the DNA was used to work out D and trimming. The sample has approximately 150,000 clones, around 76% seen once; the top ten hold roughly 9.1%. Germline values: CDR1 SNHLY, CDR2 FYNNEI. There are 14 residues in the CDR3. The trim removed 3 bases at V and 6 bases at J, leaving 6 bases unmatched. The sample comes from a study of blood T cell repertoires in COVID-19. Study-level background: The United States, Italy and Spain supplied acute and convalescent COVID-19 samples. Nucleic acid was either cDNA or gDNA, and it came from T cells, B-cell-depleted T cells, or PBMCs.

Specimen: peripheral blood. The TCR originated in a woman in her seventies with acute or convalescent COVID-19. The rearrangement links TRBV2 to TRBJ2-7, with 9 nucleotides matching TRBD2. CDR3 protein: CASSDLSGRSEQYF. The CDR3 DNA reads TGTGCCAGCAGTGATCTTAGCGGGAGATCCGAGCAGTACTTC.